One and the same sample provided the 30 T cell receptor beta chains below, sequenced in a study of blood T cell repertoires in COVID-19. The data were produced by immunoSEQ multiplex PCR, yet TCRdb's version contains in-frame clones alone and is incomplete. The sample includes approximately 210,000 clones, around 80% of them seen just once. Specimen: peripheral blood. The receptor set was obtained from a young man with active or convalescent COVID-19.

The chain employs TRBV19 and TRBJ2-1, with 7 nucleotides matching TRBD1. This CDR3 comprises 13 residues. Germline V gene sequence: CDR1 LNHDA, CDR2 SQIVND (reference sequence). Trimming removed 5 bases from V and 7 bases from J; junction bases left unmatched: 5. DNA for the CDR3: TGTGCCAGTAGTGCGCAGGGGGTGAATGAGCAGTTCTTC. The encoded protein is CASSAQGVNEQFF.

CDR3 sequence: CASSVEGLAGDTQYF. CDR3 in DNA: TGTGCCAGCAGCGTAGAGGGACTAGCGGGAGATACGCAGTATTTT. This rearrangement joins TRBV9 to TRBJ2-3; 12 positions match TRBD2. Germline lookup yields CDR1 SGDLS and CDR2 YYNGEE. The V segment lost 0 bases and the J segment 5 bases; nucleotides outside the gene matches: 1. The CDR3 runs 15 residues.

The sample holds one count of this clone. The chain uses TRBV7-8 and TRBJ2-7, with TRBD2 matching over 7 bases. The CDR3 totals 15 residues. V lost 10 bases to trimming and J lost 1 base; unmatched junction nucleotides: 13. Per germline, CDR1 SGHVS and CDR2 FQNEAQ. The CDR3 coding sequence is TGTGCCACCAGAGTCGGGGGGACGGGGTCCTACGAGCAGTACTTC. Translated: CATRVGGTGSYEQYF.

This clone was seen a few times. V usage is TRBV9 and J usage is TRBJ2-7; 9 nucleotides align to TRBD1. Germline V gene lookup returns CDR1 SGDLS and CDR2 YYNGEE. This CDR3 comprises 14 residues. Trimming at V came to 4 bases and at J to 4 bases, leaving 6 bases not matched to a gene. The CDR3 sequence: CASSSSGTGYEQYF. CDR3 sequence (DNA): TGTGCCAGCAGCTCGTCCGGGACAGGGTACGAGCAGTACTTC.

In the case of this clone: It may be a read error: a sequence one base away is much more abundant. The CDR3 nucleotides read TGTGCCAGCAGCGTAGCCGGGAACACTGAAGCTTTCTTT. It specifies CASSVAGNTEAFF. The chain combines TRBV9 with TRBJ1-1; D gene unclear. The V and J ends lost 0 bases and 1 base respectively, with 4 bases between them. The CDR3 loop spans 13 amino acids. Germline CDR1 SGDLS, CDR2 YYNGEE.

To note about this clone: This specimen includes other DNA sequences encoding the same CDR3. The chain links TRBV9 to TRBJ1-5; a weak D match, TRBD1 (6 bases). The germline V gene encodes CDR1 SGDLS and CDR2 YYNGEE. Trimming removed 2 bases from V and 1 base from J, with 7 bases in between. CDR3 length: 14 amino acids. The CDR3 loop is CASSVGQSNQPQHF. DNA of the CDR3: TGTGCCAGCAGCGTGGGACAAAGCAATCAGCCCCAGCATTTT.

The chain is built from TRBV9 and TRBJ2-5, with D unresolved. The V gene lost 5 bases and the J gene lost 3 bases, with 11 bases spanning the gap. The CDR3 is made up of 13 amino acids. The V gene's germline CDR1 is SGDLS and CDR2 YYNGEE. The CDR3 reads CASRPQNEETQYF. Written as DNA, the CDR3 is TGTGCCAGCAGACCACAGAACGAAGAGACCCAGTACTTC.

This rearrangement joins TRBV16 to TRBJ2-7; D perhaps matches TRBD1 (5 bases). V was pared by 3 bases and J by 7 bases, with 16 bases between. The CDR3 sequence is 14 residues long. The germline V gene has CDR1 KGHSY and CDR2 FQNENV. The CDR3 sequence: CASSQSRQLREQYF. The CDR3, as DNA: TGTGCCAGCAGCCAGAGCCGACAGTTACGAGAGCAGTACTTC. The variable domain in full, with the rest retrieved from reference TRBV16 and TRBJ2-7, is GEEVAQTPKHLVRGEGQKAKLYCAPIKGHSYVFWYQQVLKNEFKFLISFQNENVFDETGMPKERFSAKCLPNSPCSLEIQATKLEDSAVYFCASSQSRQLREQYFGPGTRLTVT.

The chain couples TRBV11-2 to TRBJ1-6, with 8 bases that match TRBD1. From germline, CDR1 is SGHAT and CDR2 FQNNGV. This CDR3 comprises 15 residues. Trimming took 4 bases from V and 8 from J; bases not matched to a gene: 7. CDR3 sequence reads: CASSSQGAADSPLHF. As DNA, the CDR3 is TGTGCCAGCAGCTCCCAGGGGGCGGCCGATTCACCCCTCCACTTT.

CDR3 sequence: CASSTSGLAKNIQYF. The CDR3 nucleotides are TGTGCCAGCAGCACTAGCGGACTAGCCAAAAACATTCAGTACTTC. This chain uses TRBV7-9 with TRBJ2-4; 8 bases match TRBD2. With 5 bases clipped from V and 0 bases from J, the junction kept 3 bases outside the gene matches. The germline gives CDR1 SEHNR, CDR2 FQNEAQ (reference sequence). This CDR3 is built from 15 residues.

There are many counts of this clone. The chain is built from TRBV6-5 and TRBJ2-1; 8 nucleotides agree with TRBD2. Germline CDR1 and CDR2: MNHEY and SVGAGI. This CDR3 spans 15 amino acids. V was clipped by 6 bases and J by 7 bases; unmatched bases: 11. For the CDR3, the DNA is TGTGCCAGCAGGACAAACCGAGCGGGGGTAAATGAGCAGTTCTTC. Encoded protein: CASRTNRAGVNEQFF.

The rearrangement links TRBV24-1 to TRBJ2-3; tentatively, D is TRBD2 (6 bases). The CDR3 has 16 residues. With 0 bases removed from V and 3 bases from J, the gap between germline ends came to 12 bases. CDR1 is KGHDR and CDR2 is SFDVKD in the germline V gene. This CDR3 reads CATSDLAGLETDTQYF. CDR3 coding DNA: TGTGCCACCAGTGATTTGGCGGGGTTGGAGACAGATACGCAGTATTTT.

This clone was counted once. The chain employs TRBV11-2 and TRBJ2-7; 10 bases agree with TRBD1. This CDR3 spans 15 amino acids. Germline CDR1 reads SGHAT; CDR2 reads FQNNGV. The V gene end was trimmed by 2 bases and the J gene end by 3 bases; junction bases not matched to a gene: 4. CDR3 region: CASSLSRTGGYEQYF. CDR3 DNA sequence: TGTGCCAGCAGCTTAAGTAGGACAGGGGGCTACGAGCAGTACTTC.

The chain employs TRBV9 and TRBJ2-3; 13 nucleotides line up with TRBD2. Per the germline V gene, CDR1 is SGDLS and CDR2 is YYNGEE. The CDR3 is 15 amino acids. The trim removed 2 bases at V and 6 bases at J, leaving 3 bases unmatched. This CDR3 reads CASSVGTSGMDTQYF. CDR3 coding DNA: TGTGCCAGCAGCGTGGGGACTAGCGGGATGGATACGCAGTATTTT.

The CDR3 here is CATSDRAQPQHF. The CDR3 bases are TGTGCCACCAGTGACAGGGCCCAGCCCCAGCATTTT. The chain joins TRBV24-1 to TRBJ1-5, with a tentative D call TRBD1 (5 bases). Trimming stripped 4 bases from V and 7 bases from J, with 7 bases between. Germline assignment: CDR1 KGHDR and CDR2 SFDVKD. The CDR3 has 12 amino acids.

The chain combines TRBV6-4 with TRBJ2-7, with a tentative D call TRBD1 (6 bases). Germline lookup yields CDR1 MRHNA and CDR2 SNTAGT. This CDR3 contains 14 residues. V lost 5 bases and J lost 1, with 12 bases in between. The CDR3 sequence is CASSIETGSYEQYF. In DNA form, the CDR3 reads TGTGCCAGCAGTATTGAAACAGGGTCCTACGAGCAGTACTTC.

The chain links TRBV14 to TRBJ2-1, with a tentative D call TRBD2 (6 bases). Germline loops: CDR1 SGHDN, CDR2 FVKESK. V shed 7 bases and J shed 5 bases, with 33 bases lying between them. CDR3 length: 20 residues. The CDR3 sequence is CASNLPAPGDFRKAHNEQFF. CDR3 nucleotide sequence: TGTGCCAGCAATCTCCCAGCGCCGGGAGATTTCCGAAAGGCCCACAATGAGCAGTTCTTC.

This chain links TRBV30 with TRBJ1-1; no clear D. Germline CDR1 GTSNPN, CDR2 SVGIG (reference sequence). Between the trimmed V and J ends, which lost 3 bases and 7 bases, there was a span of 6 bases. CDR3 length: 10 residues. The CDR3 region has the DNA TGTGCCTGGAGGGCAAATGAAGCTTTCTTT. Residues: CAWRANEAFF.

The CDR3 here is CSASMGLATDTQYF. The CDR3 DNA reads as TGCAGTGCGAGTATGGGACTAGCCACAGATACGCAGTATTTT. This chain connects TRBV20-1 to TRBJ2-3; 9 nucleotides agree with TRBD2. This CDR3 has 14 residues. The germline V gene encodes CDR1 DFQATT and CDR2 SNEGSKA (reference sequence). J was trimmed by 2 bases and V by 6 bases; bases with no gene match: 6.

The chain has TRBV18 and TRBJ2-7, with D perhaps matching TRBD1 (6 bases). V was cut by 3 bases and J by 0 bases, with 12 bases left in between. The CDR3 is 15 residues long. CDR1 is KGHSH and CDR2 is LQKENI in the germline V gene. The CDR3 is CASSPGTPLSYEQYF. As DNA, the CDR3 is TGTGCCAGCTCACCTGGGACACCTCTCTCCTACGAGCAGTACTTC. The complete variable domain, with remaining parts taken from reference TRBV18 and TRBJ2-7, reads NAGVMQNPRHLVRRRGQEARLRCSPMKGHSHVYWYRQLPEEGLKFMVYLQKENIIDESGMPKERFSAEFPKEGPSILRIQQVVRGDSAAYFCASSPGTPLSYEQYFGPGTRLTVT.

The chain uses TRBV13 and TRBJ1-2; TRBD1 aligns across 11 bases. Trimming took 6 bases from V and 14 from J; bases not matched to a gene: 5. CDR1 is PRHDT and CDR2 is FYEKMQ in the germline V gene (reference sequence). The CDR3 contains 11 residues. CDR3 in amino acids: CASSGGQGGTF. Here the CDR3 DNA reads TGTGCCAGCAGTGGGGGACAGGGGGGTACCTTC.

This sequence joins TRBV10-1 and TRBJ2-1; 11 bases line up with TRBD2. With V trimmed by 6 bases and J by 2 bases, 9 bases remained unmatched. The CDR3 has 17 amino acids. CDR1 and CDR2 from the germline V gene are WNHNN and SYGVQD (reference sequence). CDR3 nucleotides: TGCGCCAGCAGCCCCGGACTAGCGGGTCCCCCCTACAATGAGCAGTTCTTC. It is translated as CASSPGLAGPPYNEQFF.

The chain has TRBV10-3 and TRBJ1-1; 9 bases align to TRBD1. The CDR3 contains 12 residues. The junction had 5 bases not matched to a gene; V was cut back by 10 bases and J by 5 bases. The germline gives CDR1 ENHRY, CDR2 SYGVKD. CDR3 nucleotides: TGTGCCACCCAGACAGGGGGGACTGAAGCTTTCTTT. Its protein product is CATQTGGTEAFF.

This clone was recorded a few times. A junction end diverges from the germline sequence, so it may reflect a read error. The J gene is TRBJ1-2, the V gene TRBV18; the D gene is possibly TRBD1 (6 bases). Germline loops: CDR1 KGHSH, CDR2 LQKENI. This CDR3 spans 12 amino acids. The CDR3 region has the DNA TGTGCCAGCTCACCAAGCCCAGACAGGTTACTCTTC. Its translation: CASSPSPDRLLF.

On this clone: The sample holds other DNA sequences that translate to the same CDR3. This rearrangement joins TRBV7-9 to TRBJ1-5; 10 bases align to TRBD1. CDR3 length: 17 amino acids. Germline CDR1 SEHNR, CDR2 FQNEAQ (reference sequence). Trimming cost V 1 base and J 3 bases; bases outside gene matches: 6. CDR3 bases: TGTGCCAGCAGCTTAGGACAGGGGGCGGGGAACAATCAGCCCCAGCATTTT. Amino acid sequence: CASSLGQGAGNNQPQHF.

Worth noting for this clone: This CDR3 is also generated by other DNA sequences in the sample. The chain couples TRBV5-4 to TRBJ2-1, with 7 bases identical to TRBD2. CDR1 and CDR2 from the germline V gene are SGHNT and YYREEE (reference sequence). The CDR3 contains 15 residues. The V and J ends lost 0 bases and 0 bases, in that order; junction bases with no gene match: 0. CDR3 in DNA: TGTGCCAGCAGCTTGGGGACTAGCTCCTACAATGAGCAGTTCTTC. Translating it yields CASSLGTSSYNEQFF.

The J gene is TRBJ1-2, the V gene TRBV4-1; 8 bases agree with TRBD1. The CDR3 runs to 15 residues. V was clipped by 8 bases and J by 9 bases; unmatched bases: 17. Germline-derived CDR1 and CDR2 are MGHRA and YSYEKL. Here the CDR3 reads CASEGRGLGGPRYTF. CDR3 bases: TGCGCCAGCGAAGGCAGGGGGCTAGGAGGACCCCGCTACACCTTC.

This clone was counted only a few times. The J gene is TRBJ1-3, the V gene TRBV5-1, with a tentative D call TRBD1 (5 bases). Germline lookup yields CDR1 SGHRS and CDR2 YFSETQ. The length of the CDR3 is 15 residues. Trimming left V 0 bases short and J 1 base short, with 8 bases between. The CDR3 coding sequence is TGCGCCAGCAGCTTGGACGGGGGATCTGGAAACACCATATATTTT. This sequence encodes CASSLDGGSGNTIYF.

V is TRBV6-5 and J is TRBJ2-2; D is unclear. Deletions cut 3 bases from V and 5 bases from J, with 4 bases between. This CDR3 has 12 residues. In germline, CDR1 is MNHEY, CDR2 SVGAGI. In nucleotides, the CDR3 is TGTGCCAGCAGTTATAGAACCGGGGAGCTGTTTTTT. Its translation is CASSYRTGELFF.

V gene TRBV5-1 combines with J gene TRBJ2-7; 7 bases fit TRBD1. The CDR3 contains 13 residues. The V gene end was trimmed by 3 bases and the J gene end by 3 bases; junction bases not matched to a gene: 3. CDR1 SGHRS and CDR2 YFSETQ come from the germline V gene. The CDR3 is CASSWDSSYEQYF. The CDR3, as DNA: TGCGCCAGCAGCTGGGACAGCAGCTACGAGCAGTACTTC.